The clone carrying this T cell receptor beta chain was observed a handful of times. Its antigen is not known. The data were taken from a study of CD8 T cells in ankylosing spondylitis. Study-level points and caveats: A TCR beta motif made of eight highly homologous variants seemed typical of ankylosing spondylitis blood.

With molecular barcodes, quantitative 5'-RACE was used to make the TCR beta libraries. TCRdb re-analysed the 5' RACE reads in MiXCR, keeping a single row per CDR3 protein. Among 100,000 to 150,000 distinct CDR3 sequences, 17% were seen once, and the ten largest hold about 30%. Input material: blood, either unsorted or a sorted T cell fraction (not recorded which). The TCR sequence derives from a male donor with ankylosing spondylitis.

The CDR3 DNA is TGCAGCGTTGAAGGGACAGATAGGGGATACGAGCAGTACTTC. This translates into CSVEGTDRGYEQYF. The genes are TRBV29-1 and TRBJ2-7; perhaps TRBD1 as D (6 bases). Trimming took off 1 base at V and 4 bases at J, with 14 bases between the two ends. The CDR3 runs to 14 residues. Germline V CDR1 and CDR2: SQVTM, ANQGSEA.